This T cell receptor (beta chain) appears in the sequencing data of a study of shared clonotypes between healthy human individuals (TCRdb year 2020). For context, the study as a whole: A few men and a couple of women, aged 18 to 49 years, made up the cohort. For each donor, CD4 naive and CD4 memory were each run on three plates, CD8 naive on two plates, and CD8 memory on one plate. To estimate repertoire size and how much clonotype sharing occurs between individuals, the study deeply sequenced the blood TCR repertoires of roughly 5 healthy adults. Different laboratories and diverse techniques were used to prepare libraries and sequence TCR repertoires, to increase sequencing depth and limit assay-specific biases. Leukapheresis yielded between about 0.85 and 9 billion PBMCs per donor.

What the research found in general, with its limitations: Even with the large sequencing depth, rarefaction of the sorted-subset datasets indicated that sequencing was incomplete. Compared with non-shared clonotypes, clonotypes shared by all four sorted-subset donors had higher generation probabilities. Sharing across a few donors was observed for roughly 5% of naive CD4, over 3% of naive CD8, roughly 2.3% of memory CD4, and around 0.44% of memory CD8 clonotypes. Pairwise subsampling led to the expectation that sequencing depth would affect the degree of clonotype sharing among donors. Naive subsets generally had larger estimated clonotype richness than memory subsets did. Only blood was sampled, and tissue TCR repertoires likely differ from those in blood. The genetic and exposure-history diversity represented was limited by the small number of donors.

As concerns this clone: Its cognate antigen has yet to be identified. Within one base of it there is no much larger clone, and no base qualities were kept. Distinct nucleotide sequences in the sample also encode this CDR3.

Using the deep immunoSEQ assay, TCR CDR3 regions were amplified from genomic DNA by multiplex PCR. For each cell subset, the extracted genomic DNA was distributed evenly across all wells of several immunoSEQ 96-well plates, and each plate served as one replicate. For sorted subsets, each replicate PCR was loaded with roughly 0.2 ug genomic DNA, equivalent to 30,000 to 35,000 T cell genomes. The purified libraries were quantified using a Qubit 3.0 fluorometer, sized with a Bioanalyzer 2100, and then quantified again using the KAPA Library Quantification kit. Each immunoSEQ 96-well plate was sequenced on its own single-read 150-cycle Illumina NextSeq 550 flow cell. The paper's processing steps were these. Because only junctional sequences without quality scores were contained in the immunoSEQ output, filtering matching that applied to full-length reads could not be performed. To assign V/J genes and CDR3, sequences were annotated against IMGT germline references using PyIR, a Python wrapper for IgBLAST v1.9. Reads were removed for weak V/J assignments (E-value above 1e-6), missing CDR3, stop codons, out-of-frame junctions, or ambiguous translated residues. V3J clonotypes were defined as sequences sharing the same inferred V gene, J gene, and CDR3 amino acid sequence. The percentage overlap between two repertoires was calculated by dividing the number of shared unique clonotypes by the size of the smaller repertoire. Three approaches were used to assess repertoire richness: RTK rarefaction, the Chao1 estimator, and Recon v2.1 estimates of unobserved clonotypes. Generation probabilities for all TCRbeta clonotypes obtained by the gDNA method from a handful of donors were computed using OLGA. TCRdb provides this immuneACCESS table in a form limited to in-frame rearrangements. Some clones are lacking; in checked studies, under half of them reflect an unresolved V gene, and why the rest are absent is not known. Clone size and V and J calls were adopted from that table, with D and trimming inferred from the DNA. The sample includes millions of clones, with roughly 94% observed a single time. 0.1% to 0.15% of the sample is in the top ten clones.

Via the germline V gene, CDR1 is MNHEY and CDR2 SVGAGI. The CDR3 contains 14 residues, cysteine and phenylalanine counted. The sequence is cut down to CDR3 DNA, 42 bases in frame from base 1. Unmatched junction bases come to 7, with V trimmed by 6 bases and J by 4 bases. Donors were healthy HIV-negative adults with no recently reported acute infections or vaccinations. Every donor was a Caucasian adult residing in Nashville, Tennessee, USA. CD4+ T cells were enriched by magnetic negative selection, after which naive cells were positively selected on CD45RA and the negative fraction was taken as the memory subset. After blood collection by leukapheresis, PBMCs were isolated using Ficoll-Histopaque density gradient centrifugation and then cryopreserved in the vapor phase of liquid nitrogen. Purity and quantity of every magnetically sorted T cell population were checked by analytical flow cytometry. Genomic DNA was isolated from each sorted fraction and quantified by UV absorbance on a Nanodrop 2000c.

This chain is built from TRBV6-5 and TRBJ2-7, with 9 junctional bases fitting TRBD1. Sequenced input: naive CD4+ T cells sorted from blood. Reading the label with the study, this specimen's cell subset or site is: CD45RA+ positively selected. The sequence derives from a young man in good health. The base sequence is TGTGCCAGCAGCCGGGGACAGGGAGGTTACGAGCAGTACTTC. This translates into CASSRGQGGYEQYF.